The 2 T cell receptor beta chains listed next were all sequenced from one sample in a study of T-cell memory formation after mild COVID-19. In TCRdb, the 5' RACE reads were re-called with MiXCR into one record per CDR3 protein. The sample contains 350,000 to 500,000 distinct CDR3 sequences, approximately 18% of which appear only once. The sequenced material came from PBMCs or a T cell subset sorted from them (not recorded which). All receptors come from a man aged 18-30 years who had mild COVID-19 (a few samples of this study predate the infection). Cell type and time point are not known.

This clonotype was picked up many times. V usage is TRBV6-5 and J usage is TRBJ2-7; D perhaps matches TRBD1 (5 bases). The CDR3 totals 14 residues. The germline V gene has CDR1 MNHEY and CDR2 SVGAGI. V lost 9 bases and J 0 bases, leaving 15 bases between the germline ends. Here the CDR3 reads CASKVIGASYEQYF. The CDR3 DNA is TGTGCCAGTAAGGTTATAGGGGCCTCCTACGAGCAGTACTTC.

The chain is built from TRBV7-2 and TRBJ2-5, with D perhaps given as TRBD1 or TRBD2 (6 bases each). The CDR3 has 15 amino acids. V was trimmed by 5 bases and J by 5 bases, leaving 18 bases between them. CDR1 SGHTA and CDR2 FQGNSA come from the germline V gene. CDR3 in amino acids: CASSTFEGGWETQYF. CDR3 bases: TGTGCCAGCAGCACATTCGAGGGGGGCTGGGAGACCCAGTACTTC.